Following are 8 T cell receptor beta chains from one sample sequenced in a study of tissue T cells after allogeneic stem cell transplantation (dated by TCRdb to the early 2020s). Read against the paper, the sample's time point label means: mouse harvest day 14 after allogeneic transplant. Mouse grafts combined 10^7 T-cell-depleted bone marrow cells with 10^6 splenic CD5+ T cells, given via tail vein injection. The library was obtained by the immunoSEQ multiplex PCR assay. TCRdb took over this immuneACCESS table, retaining in-frame rearrangements with V and J assigned. Such tables are incomplete; in checked studies, under half of the missing clones stem from an unresolved V gene, and the remainder is unexplained. The sample has over 4,500 clones on record, 45% of them singletons. The ten largest make up 22% of the sample. The sequenced sample was gut tissue. All receptors come from a female BALB/c mouse given C57BL/6 T cells with graft-versus-host disease after an allogeneic hematopoietic cell transplant.

This clone was detected a few times. Mouse names are used for the genes. The read ends 1 residue before the CDR3 terminus; that terminus is restored from the germline J gene. The genes are TRBV26 and TRBJ2-7, with 9 nucleotides matching TRBD1. J lost 1 base, V lost 6 bases, and 4 bases had no gene match. Germline assignment: CDR1 KGHPV and CDR2 FQNQEV (reference sequence). The CDR3 has 14 amino acids. CDR3 amino acids: CASSPGQGSYEQYF. Incomplete CDR3 DNA: TGTGCCAGCAGCCCGGGACAGGGTTCCTATGAACAGTAC.

This clone was observed a handful of times. The gene symbols are mouse symbols. The sequence runs out 1 residue before the end of the CDR3; the remainder is reconstructed from the germline J gene. The chain combines TRBV23 with TRBJ2-4; the DNA was not used to check the table's D call, TRBD1. This CDR3 is 14 amino acids long. CDR1 and CDR2 from the germline V gene are KGHTA and FQNQQP. CDR3 bases read: TGCTCCAGCAAGGGACAGGGAGGTCAAAACACCTTGTAC. Its translation is CSSKGQGGQNTLY. From start to end, the CDR3 is CSSKGQGGQNTLYF.

A few counts support this clone. These gene names are mouse names. The read finishes 1 residue shy of the CDR3 end, and the germline J gene is used to complete it. V and J are TRBV26 and TRBJ1-4; D gene ambiguous. The CDR3 extends over 14 amino acids. With 4 bases removed from V and 0 bases from J, the gap between germline ends came to 6 bases. The germline V gene has CDR1 KGHPV and CDR2 FQNQEV (reference sequence). The sequenced CDR3 bases are TGTGCCAGCAGTCCGACAATTTCCAACGAAAGATTATTT. Its protein is CASSPTISNERLF. The full CDR3 protein is CASSPTISNERLFF.

This clone was seen a single time. Genes and germline are mouse. CDR3 region: CASSQAPDRTNTEVFF. The sequenced CDR3 bases are TGTGCCAGCAGCCAAGCCCCCGACAGGACAAACACAGAAGTCTTC. The rearrangement uses TRBV5 and TRBJ1-1; D is perhaps TRBD1 (6 bases). The read terminates 1 residue before the CDR3 end, so the remaining end is supplied by the germline J gene. The CDR3 has 16 amino acids. Deletions cut 1 base from V and 0 bases from J, with 12 bases between. Germline CDR1 reads LGHNA; CDR2 reads YNLKQL (reference sequence).

In this sample, this clone turned up a few times. These gene names are mouse names. The CDR3 end falls 1 residue outside the read, so it is completed with the germline J gene. This rearrangement joins TRBV31 to TRBJ1-6; unclear D gene. TRBJ1-6 is given ORF status, its function remaining uncertain. V dropped 1 base and J dropped 4 bases, with 8 bases sitting between them. Germline V lookup: CDR1 GKSSPN, CDR2 SITVG. The CDR3 has 14 amino acids. CDR3 residues: CAWSRNSYNSPLYF. The part of the CDR3 DNA that was read is TGTGCCTGGAGTCGGAACAGTTATAATTCGCCCCTCTAC.

A single count supports this clone. Genes and germline come from the mouse. The read ends 1 residue shy of where the CDR3 ends; the end is completed using the germline J gene. V and J are TRBV26 and TRBJ2-4; D uncertain. Trimming took 6 bases from V and 2 from J, leaving 3 bases between them. Germline assignment: CDR1 KGHPV and CDR2 FQNQEV (reference sequence). The CDR3 length is 11 residues. CDR3 in amino acids: CASSPQNTLYF. CDR3 DNA, as far as it was read: TGTGCCAGCAGCCCTCAAAACACCTTGTAC.

In the case of this clone: The genes and germline here are from mouse. The read gets to within 1 residue of the CDR3 end, and the germline J gene fills in the rest. This rearrangement joins TRBV3 to TRBJ1-4; D call uncertain. Trimming cost V 2 bases and J 3 bases, with 7 bases left between them. This CDR3 is 14 amino acids long. The germline CDR1 and CDR2 sequences are SNHLY and FYNGKV (reference sequence). CDR3 residues: CASSLITANERLFF. The CDR3 bases that were read are TGTGCCAGCAGCTTAATAACAGCCAACGAAAGATTATTT.

This clone has just one count. Gene names and germline refer to mouse. The CDR3 is cut off 1 residue early in the read; its end comes from the germline J gene. The rearrangement links TRBV26 to TRBJ2-4, with 9 positions matching TRBD2. After removal of 4 bases from V and 2 bases from J, the junction contained 1 base not matched to a gene. CDR3 length equals 14 residues. CDR1 KGHPV and CDR2 FQNQEV come from the germline V gene (reference sequence). The part of the CDR3 DNA that was read is TGTGCCAGCAGTCGACTGGGGGTTCAAAACACCTTGTAC. The encoded protein is CASSRLGVQNTLY. The entire CDR3 protein is CASSRLGVQNTLYF.